This TCR beta chain was captured by sequencing in a study of shared clonotypes between healthy human individuals. The V gene lost 2 bases and the J gene lost 6 bases, with 8 bases spanning the gap. This CDR3 contains 13 residues. Germline CDR1 and CDR2: SGHAT and FQDESV (reference sequence). Across several immunoSEQ plates, the genomic DNA of each subset was split evenly. Assay used: immunoSEQ multiplex PCR; TCRdb lists only in-frame clones, some missing. This sample yields some 500,000 clones, of which around 80% are seen a single time; about 12% belongs to the top ten. This clone has only a few counts.

This receptor was taken from a woman aged 40 to 50 in good health. Some clones in this sample may be carry-over from other donors' samples. The genes are TRBV11-1 and TRBJ1-5, with a weak D call TRBD1 (5 bases). Sequencing was done on a sample of PBMCs. The CDR3 protein is CASSLSGGQPQHF. The CDR3 nucleotides read TGTGCCAGCAGCTTATCCGGGGGTCAGCCCCAGCATTTT.